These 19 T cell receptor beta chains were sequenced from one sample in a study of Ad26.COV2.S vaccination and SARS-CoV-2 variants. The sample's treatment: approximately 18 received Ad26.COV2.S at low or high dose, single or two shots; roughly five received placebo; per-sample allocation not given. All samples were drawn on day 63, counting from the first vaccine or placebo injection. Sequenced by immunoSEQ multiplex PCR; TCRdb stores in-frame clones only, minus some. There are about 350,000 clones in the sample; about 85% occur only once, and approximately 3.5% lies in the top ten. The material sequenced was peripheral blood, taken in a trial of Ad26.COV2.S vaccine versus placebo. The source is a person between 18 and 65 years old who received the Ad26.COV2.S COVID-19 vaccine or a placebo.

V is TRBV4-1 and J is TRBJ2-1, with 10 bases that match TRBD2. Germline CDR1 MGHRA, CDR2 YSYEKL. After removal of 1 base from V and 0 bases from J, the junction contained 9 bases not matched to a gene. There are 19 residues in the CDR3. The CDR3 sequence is CASSQALAGGLSSYNEQFF. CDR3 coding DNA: TGCGCCAGCAGCCAAGCTTTAGCGGGGGGCCTGAGCTCCTACAATGAGCAGTTCTTC.

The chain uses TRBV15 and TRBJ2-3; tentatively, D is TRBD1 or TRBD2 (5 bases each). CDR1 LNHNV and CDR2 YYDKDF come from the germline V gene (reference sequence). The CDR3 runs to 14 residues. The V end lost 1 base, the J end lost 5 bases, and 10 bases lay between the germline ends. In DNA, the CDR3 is TGTGCCACCAGCAGAGGAGGGGCCCGAGATACGCAGTATTTT. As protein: CATSRGGARDTQYF.

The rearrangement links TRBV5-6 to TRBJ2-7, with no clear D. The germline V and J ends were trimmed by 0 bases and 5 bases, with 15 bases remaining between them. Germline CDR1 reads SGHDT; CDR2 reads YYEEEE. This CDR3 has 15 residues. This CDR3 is CASSLVRTVGDEQYF. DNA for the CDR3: TGTGCCAGCAGCTTGGTACGGACGGTAGGAGACGAGCAGTACTTC.

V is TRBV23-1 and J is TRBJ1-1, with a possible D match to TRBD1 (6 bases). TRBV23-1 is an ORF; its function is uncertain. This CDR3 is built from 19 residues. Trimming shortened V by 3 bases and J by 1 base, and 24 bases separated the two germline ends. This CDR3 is CASSQEEAPGQLSNTEAFF. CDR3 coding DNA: TGCGCCAGCAGTCAGGAAGAAGCCCCGGGACAACTATCGAACACTGAAGCTTTCTTT.

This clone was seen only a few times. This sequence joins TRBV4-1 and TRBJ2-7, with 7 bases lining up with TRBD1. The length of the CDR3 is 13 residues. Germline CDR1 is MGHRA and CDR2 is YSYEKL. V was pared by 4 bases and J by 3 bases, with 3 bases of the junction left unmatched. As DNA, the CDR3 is TGCGCCAGCAGCCGGGACAGAGACTACGAGCAGTACTTC. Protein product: CASSRDRDYEQYF.

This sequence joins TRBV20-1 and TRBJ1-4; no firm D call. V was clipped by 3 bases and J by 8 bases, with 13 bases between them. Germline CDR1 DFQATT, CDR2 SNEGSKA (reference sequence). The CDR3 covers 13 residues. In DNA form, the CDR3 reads TGCAGTGCTAGTGGTGAAGAGGTAGAAAAACTGTTTTTT. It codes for CSASGEEVEKLFF.

The CDR3 DNA follows: TGCAGCGTCCTGTCGGCCCTCTCCTACGAGCAGTACTTC. The encoded protein is CSVLSALSYEQYF. The chain recombines TRBV29-1 with TRBJ2-7; D is unresolved. The CDR3 contains 13 residues. V dropped 6 bases and J dropped 0 bases, with 12 bases sitting between them. CDR1 and CDR2 from the germline V gene are SQVTM and ANQGSEA.

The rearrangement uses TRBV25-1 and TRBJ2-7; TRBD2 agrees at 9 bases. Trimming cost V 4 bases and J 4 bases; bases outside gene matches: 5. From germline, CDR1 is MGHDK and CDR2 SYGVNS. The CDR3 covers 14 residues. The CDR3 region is CASSAAGGRYEQYF. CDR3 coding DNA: TGTGCCAGCAGTGCGGCGGGAGGGCGGTACGAGCAGTACTTC.

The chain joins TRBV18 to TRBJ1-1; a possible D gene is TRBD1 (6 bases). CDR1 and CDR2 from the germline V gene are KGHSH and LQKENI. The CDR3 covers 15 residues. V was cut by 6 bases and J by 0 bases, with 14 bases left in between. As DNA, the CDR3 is TGTGCCAGCTCGCGATGGGCAGGGGTGAACACTGAAGCTTTCTTT. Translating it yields CASSRWAGVNTEAFF.

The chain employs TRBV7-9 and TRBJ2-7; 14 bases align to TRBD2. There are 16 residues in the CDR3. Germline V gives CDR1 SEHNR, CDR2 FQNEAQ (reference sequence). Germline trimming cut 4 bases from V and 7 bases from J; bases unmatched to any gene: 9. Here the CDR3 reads CASSSTTSGRAGEQYF. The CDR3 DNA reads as TGTGCCAGCAGCTCGACGACTAGCGGGAGGGCCGGGGAGCAGTACTTC.

CDR3 DNA sequence: TGTGCCAGCAGTTCCGACTCCTACGAGCAGTACTTC. Protein: CASSSDSYEQYF. The chain links TRBV12-3 or TRBV12-4 to TRBJ2-7; D not resolved. This CDR3 has 12 residues. Trimming pared 4 bases from V and 0 bases from J, leaving 4 bases between.

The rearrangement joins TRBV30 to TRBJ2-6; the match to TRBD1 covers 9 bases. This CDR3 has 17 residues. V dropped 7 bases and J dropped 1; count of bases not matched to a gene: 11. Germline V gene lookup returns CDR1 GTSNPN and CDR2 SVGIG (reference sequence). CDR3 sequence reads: CASARDRATSGANVLTF. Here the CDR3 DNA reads TGTGCCTCCGCCCGGGACAGGGCTACGTCTGGGGCCAACGTCCTGACTTTC. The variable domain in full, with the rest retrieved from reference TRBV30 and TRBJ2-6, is SQTIHQWPATLVQPVGSPLSLECTVEGTSNPNLYWYRQAAGRGLQLLFYSVGIGQISSEVPQNLSASRPQDRQFILSSKKLLLSDSGFYLCASARDRATSGANVLTFGAGSRLTVL.

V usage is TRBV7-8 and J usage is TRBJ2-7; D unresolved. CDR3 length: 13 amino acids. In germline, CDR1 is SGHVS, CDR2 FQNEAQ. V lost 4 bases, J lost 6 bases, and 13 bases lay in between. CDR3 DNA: TGTGCCAGCAGCTCCCTGACCGCGTTCGAGCAGTACTTC. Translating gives CASSSLTAFEQYF. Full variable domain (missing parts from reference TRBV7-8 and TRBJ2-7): GAGVSQSPRYKVAKRGQDVALRCDPISGHVSLFWYQQALGQGPEFLTYFQNEAQLDKSGLPSDRFFAERPEGSVSTLKIQRTQQEDSAVYLCASSSLTAFEQYFGPGTRLTVT.

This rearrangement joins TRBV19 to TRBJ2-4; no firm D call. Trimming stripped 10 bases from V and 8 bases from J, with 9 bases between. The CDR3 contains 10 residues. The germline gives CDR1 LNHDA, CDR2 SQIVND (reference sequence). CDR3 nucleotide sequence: TGTGCCACCGCCTCGGACATTCAGTACTTC. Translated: CATASDIQYF.

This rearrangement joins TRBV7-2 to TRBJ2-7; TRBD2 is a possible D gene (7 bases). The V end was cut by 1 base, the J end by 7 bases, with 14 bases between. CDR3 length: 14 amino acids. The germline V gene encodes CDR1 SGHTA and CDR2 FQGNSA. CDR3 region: CASSLGGGAREQYF. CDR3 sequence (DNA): TGTGCCAGCAGCTTAGGTGGGGGGGCCCGGGAGCAGTACTTC.

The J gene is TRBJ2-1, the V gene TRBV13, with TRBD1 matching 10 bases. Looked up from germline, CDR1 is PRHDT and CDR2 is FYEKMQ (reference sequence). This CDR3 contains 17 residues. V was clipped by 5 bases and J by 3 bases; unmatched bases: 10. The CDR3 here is CASSDQGGTGVYNEQFF. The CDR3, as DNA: TGTGCCAGCAGCGACCAAGGGGGGACAGGGGTCTACAATGAGCAGTTCTTC.

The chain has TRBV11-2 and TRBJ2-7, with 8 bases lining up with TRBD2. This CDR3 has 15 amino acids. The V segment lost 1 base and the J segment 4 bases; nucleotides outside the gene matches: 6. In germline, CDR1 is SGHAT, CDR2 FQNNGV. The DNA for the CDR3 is TGTGCCAGCAGCTTAGCAACGGGAGGGCCGTACGAGCAGTACTTC. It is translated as CASSLATGGPYEQYF.

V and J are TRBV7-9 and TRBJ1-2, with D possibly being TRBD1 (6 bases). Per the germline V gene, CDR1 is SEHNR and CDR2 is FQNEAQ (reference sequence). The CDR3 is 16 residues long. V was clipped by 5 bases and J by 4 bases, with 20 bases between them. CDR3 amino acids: CASSPWANRDPYGYTF. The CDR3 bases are TGTGCCAGCAGCCCATGGGCCAACAGGGACCCCTATGGCTACACCTTC.

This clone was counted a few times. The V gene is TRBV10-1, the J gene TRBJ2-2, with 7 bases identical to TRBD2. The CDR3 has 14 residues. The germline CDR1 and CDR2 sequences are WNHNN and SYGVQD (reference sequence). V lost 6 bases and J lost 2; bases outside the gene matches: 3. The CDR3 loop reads CASRTSDNTGELFF. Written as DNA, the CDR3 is TGCGCCAGCAGAACTAGCGACAACACCGGGGAGCTGTTTTTT.